This T cell receptor beta chain is drawn from a study of blood T cell repertoires in COVID-19. Sequenced by immunoSEQ multiplex PCR; TCRdb stores in-frame clones only, minus some. The sample consists of some 49,000 clones, 80% to 95% of them appearing once. V was shortened by 0 bases and J by 1 base, with 4 bases between the two germline ends. Germline V gene lookup returns CDR1 SGHNT and CDR2 YYREEE (reference sequence). The CDR3 covers 13 residues. The source is a man in his fifties or sixties with COVID-19, enrolled during active disease. The sequencing input was peripheral blood. The rearrangement uses TRBV5-4 and TRBJ1-1; no definite D call. The CDR3 DNA sequence: TGTGCCAGCAGCTTGGCGGGGAACACTGAAGCTTTCTTT. As protein: CASSLAGNTEAFF.